This entry lists 15 T cell receptor beta chains sequenced from one sample in a study of T cell repertoires in cytomegalovirus infection. MiXCR, run by TCRdb on the reads, gives a single entry per CDR3 protein. The data contain around 300,000 distinct CDR3 sequences, 25% of them singletons. These receptors have no known antigen. Sequencing used cultured PBMCs, obtained from culture after CMV antigen stimulation. The source is a human donor in good health (CMV status not recorded). Some clones in this sample may be carry-over from other donors' samples.

At least ten counts were recorded for this clonotype. The chain couples TRBV7-2 to TRBJ2-5; the match to TRBD2 covers 14 bases. Trimming at V came to 1 base and at J to 5 bases, leaving 6 bases not matched to a gene. The germline CDR1 and CDR2 sequences are SGHTA and FQGNSA. This CDR3 is 17 amino acids long. DNA of the CDR3: TGTGCCAGCAGCTTAGTCGGGACTAGCGGGAGCCAGGAGACCCAGTACTTC. It codes for CASSLVGTSGSQETQYF.

V gene TRBV4-3 combines with J gene TRBJ2-6, with unresolved D. V dropped 0 bases and J dropped 0 bases, with 6 bases sitting between them. Germline values: CDR1 LGHNA, CDR2 YSLEER. This CDR3 contains 16 residues. Written as DNA, the CDR3 is TGCGCCAGCAGCCAAGACAGGATCTCTGGGGCCAACGTCCTGACTTTC. Translated, it gives CASSQDRISGANVLTF.

The chain couples TRBV6-2 or TRBV6-3 to TRBJ2-7; D is possibly TRBD2 (6 bases). CDR1 is MNHEY, CDR2 SVGEGT, per germline. The CDR3 is 11 residues long. The V end lost 6 bases, the J end lost 10 bases, and 13 bases lay between the germline ends. The CDR3 reads CASRRDSGQYF. Written as DNA, the CDR3 is TGTGCCAGCAGGAGGGACTCCGGCCAGTACTTC.

V gene TRBV7-2 combines with J gene TRBJ2-1; 7 nucleotides match TRBD2. The junction had 13 bases not matched to a gene; V was cut back by 4 bases and J by 10 bases. The CDR3 extends over 15 amino acids. Germline CDR1 and CDR2: SGHTA and FQGNSA. CDR3 sequence: CASSSAWRGGKEQFF. For the CDR3, the DNA is TGTGCCAGCAGCTCCGCATGGAGGGGAGGGAAAGAGCAGTTCTTC.

This clonotype appeared many times. The CDR3 region is CASSPMRGEGYTF. CDR3 sequence (DNA): TGTGCCAGCAGCCCGATGAGGGGGGAGGGCTACACCTTC. The V gene is TRBV7-2, the J gene TRBJ1-2, with a tentative D call TRBD1 (6 bases). Trimming stripped 5 bases from V and 8 bases from J, with 15 bases between. Germline V lookup: CDR1 SGHTA, CDR2 FQGNSA. CDR3 length: 13 residues.

This chain links TRBV18 with TRBJ1-5; D remains ambiguous. The ends were cut back, 5 bases at V and 4 bases at J, with 9 bases in the middle. The CDR3 is 13 amino acids. CDR1 is KGHSH, CDR2 LQKENI, per germline. Here the CDR3 DNA reads TGTGCCAGCTCATCGAAAGATAATCAGCCCCAGCATTTT. This encodes CASSSKDNQPQHF. Variable domain in full (rest from reference TRBV18 and TRBJ1-5): NAGVMQNPRHLVRRRGQEARLRCSPMKGHSHVYWYRQLPEEGLKFMVYLQKENIIDESGMPKERFSAEFPKEGPSILRIQQVVRGDSAAYFCASSSKDNQPQHFGDGTRLSIL.

V and J are TRBV27 and TRBJ2-1; D tentatively fits TRBD1 or TRBD2 (5 bases each). CDR1 is MNHEY and CDR2 is SMNVEV in the germline V gene (reference sequence). The CDR3 has 14 residues. Deletions cut 4 bases from V and 6 bases from J, with 13 bases between. CDR3 residues: CASSYDSGPNEQFF. The CDR3 nucleotides read TGTGCCAGCAGTTACGATTCGGGGCCCAATGAGCAGTTCTTC.

CDR3 DNA: TGTGCCAGCAGCTTAATAGTCCGGAGCACAGATACGCAGTATTTT. Protein product: CASSLIVRSTDTQYF. This rearrangement joins TRBV11-2 to TRBJ2-3; no firm D call. This CDR3 spans 15 amino acids. Per the germline V gene, CDR1 is SGHAT and CDR2 is FQNNGV. Trimming stripped 2 bases from V and 0 bases from J, with 9 bases between.

The rearrangement uses TRBV6-5 and TRBJ1-5; no clear D. This CDR3 is 13 amino acids long. Germline V gene sequence: CDR1 MNHEY, CDR2 SVGAGI. V was shortened by 6 bases and J by 4 bases, with 10 bases between the two germline ends. DNA for the CDR3: TGTGCCAGCAGACAAACCAAGAATCAGCCCCAGCATTTT. Amino acid sequence: CASRQTKNQPQHF.

The J gene is TRBJ2-2, the V gene TRBV5-1, with TRBD1 identical over 11 bases. This CDR3 contains 17 residues. Germline CDR1 reads SGHRS; CDR2 reads YFSETQ. After removal of 4 bases from V and 2 bases from J, the junction contained 7 bases not matched to a gene. CDR3 in DNA: TGCGCCAGCAGCCAAAGGACAGGGGGCACCAACACCGGGGAGCTGTTTTTT. Amino acids: CASSQRTGGTNTGELFF.

The V gene is TRBV12-3 or TRBV12-4, the J gene TRBJ1-5; D uncertain. The length of the CDR3 is 14 residues. With 6 bases removed from V and 5 bases from J, the gap between germline ends came to 14 bases. The CDR3 reads CASSYGGMDQPQHF. Here the CDR3 DNA reads TGTGCCAGCAGCTACGGTGGGATGGATCAGCCCCAGCATTTT.

The chain employs TRBV23-1 and TRBJ2-7; no clear D. TRBV23-1 is an ORF, and what it does is uncertain. The germline V and J ends were trimmed by 0 bases and 5 bases, with 11 bases remaining between them. This CDR3 spans 14 amino acids. Here the CDR3 reads CASSQSWQINEQYF. CDR3 nucleotides: TGCGCCAGCAGTCAATCCTGGCAGATTAACGAGCAGTACTTC.

This clonotype is a singleton in its sample. The genes are TRBV2 and TRBJ2-3; tentatively, D is TRBD2 (5 bases). V gave up 7 bases and J gave up 4 bases, with 9 bases separating them. This CDR3 is built from 12 residues. Germline V gene sequence: CDR1 SNHLY, CDR2 FYNNEI. CDR3 DNA sequence: TGTGCCAGCAAGGTAGCGCCAGATACGCAGTATTTT. It translates to CASKVAPDTQYF.

This clonotype was seen a handful of times. The CDR3 DNA is TGCGCCAGCAGCCAAGATATCGGCTTTGGCAATCAGCCCCAGCATTTT. Amino acids: CASSQDIGFGNQPQHF. The chain couples TRBV4-1 to TRBJ1-5; D is undetermined. The CDR3 length is 16 residues. The V gene's germline CDR1 is MGHRA and CDR2 YSYEKL. Deletions cut 0 bases from V and 2 bases from J, with 11 bases between.

This clonotype was detected a few times. The V and J genes are TRBV4-3 and TRBJ1-5; D ambiguous. CDR1 and CDR2 from the germline V gene are LGHNA and YSLEER. The CDR3 covers 13 residues. V was trimmed by 0 bases and J by 6 bases, leaving 6 bases between them. The chain's CDR3 is CASSQDWGQPQHF. The CDR3 nucleotides read TGCGCCAGCAGCCAAGATTGGGGTCAGCCCCAGCATTTT.